This T cell receptor (beta chain) comes out of a study of blood T cell repertoires in COVID-19. V was trimmed by 5 bases and J by 1 base, leaving 9 bases between them. Per germline, CDR1 MNHEY and CDR2 SVGAGI. This CDR3 region has 15 residues. The repertoire was sequenced with immunoSEQ multiplex PCR; TCRdb's copy has only in-frame clones and lacks some. The sample contains about 260,000 clones, less than 90% of which appear only once. This TCR was sampled from a man between 25 and 39 years old with active or convalescent COVID-19. The chain recombines TRBV6-5 with TRBJ2-6; unclear D gene. Sequenced material: peripheral blood. The CDR3 region is CASSHELSGANVLTF. The DNA of the CDR3 is TGTGCCAGCAGTCATGAACTGTCTGGGGCCAACGTCCTGACTTTC.